One and the same sample provided the 12 T cell receptor beta chains below, sequenced in a study of post-analysis software for immune sequencing data. TCR beta cDNA libraries included unique molecular identifiers. TCRdb reprocessed the PCR reads with MiXCR, giving one entry per CDR3 protein. The data contain about 500,000 distinct CDR3 sequences, under 55% of them singletons. No antigen is known for these receptors. Study-wide findings and caveats: Five or six TRBV segments, including TRBV5-6, TRBV5-1 and TRBV20-1, were more frequent in patients than controls.

Sequencing was performed on blood. The receptors were gathered from a girl between 10 and 17 years old with multiple sclerosis.

On this clonotype: At one end the junction does not follow the germline gene, possibly because of a read error. The chain employs TRBV4-1 and TRBJ2-3; D is unresolved. CDR1 and CDR2 from the germline V gene are MGHRA and YSYEKL. The CDR3 is 15 residues long. The CDR3 spells CASSQRHGDTDAQYF. The DNA of the CDR3 is TGCGCCAGCAGCCAAAGACACGGTGACACAGATGCGCAGTATTTT.

V usage is TRBV9 and J usage is TRBJ2-5; TRBD1 agrees at 7 bases. This CDR3 has 16 amino acids. V dropped 3 bases and J dropped 1; count of bases not matched to a gene: 9. Germline V gives CDR1 SGDLS, CDR2 YYNGEE. The DNA for the CDR3 is TGTGCCAGCAGCGCCCTCCGGGACAGCCCCCAAGAGACCCAGTACTTC. Its protein is CASSALRDSPQETQYF. Using reference TRBV9 and TRBJ2-5 for the parts outside the CDR3, the full variable domain is DSGVTQTPKHLITATGQRVTLRCSPRSGDLSVYWYQQSLDQGLQFLIQYYNGEERAKGNILERFSAQQFPDLHSELNLSSLELGDSALYFCASSALRDSPQETQYFGPGTRLLVL.

V gene TRBV12-3 or TRBV12-4 combines with J gene TRBJ2-1, with D tentatively TRBD1 or TRBD2 (6 bases each). Trimming took off 8 bases at V and 8 bases at J, with 16 bases between the two ends. This CDR3 comprises 13 residues. CDR3 in amino acids: CASSPGASDEQFF. DNA for the CDR3: TGTGCCAGCTCCCCGGGGGCCAGCGATGAGCAGTTCTTC.

The chain joins TRBV12-3 or TRBV12-4 to TRBJ1-1; D is unclear. The length of the CDR3 is 13 residues. V was cut by 2 bases and J by 6 bases, with 10 bases left in between. CDR3 sequence: CASSLTLRAEAFF. DNA for the CDR3: TGTGCCAGCAGTTTAACGTTAAGAGCTGAAGCTTTCTTT.

On this clonotype: Germline is not matched at one junction end, which may reflect a read error. The chain couples TRBV28 to TRBJ2-5; 8 bases agree with TRBD2. The CDR3 covers 14 residues. CDR1 is MDHEN and CDR2 is SYDVKM in the germline V gene. The CDR3 loop is CTSSSRGGIREQYF. Here the CDR3 DNA reads TGTACCAGCAGTTCCCGGGGGGGTATTAGAGAGCAGTACTTC.

This clonotype was counted a single time. The chain joins TRBV20-1 to TRBJ1-5; perhaps TRBD1 as D (5 bases). The CDR3 has 13 residues. Germline V gene data show CDR1 as DFQATT and CDR2 as SNEGSKA (reference sequence). Trimming stripped 2 bases from V and 3 bases from J, with 8 bases between. CDR3 DNA: TGCAGTGCTAGAATGACAGCCAATCAGCCCCAGCATTTT. It translates to CSARMTANQPQHF.

This clonotype was counted between two and nine times. The chain has TRBV2 and TRBJ2-7; D might be TRBD1 or TRBD2, each matching 5 bases. The CDR3 extends over 15 amino acids. Germline CDR1 reads SNHLY; CDR2 reads FYNNEI. V lost 5 bases to trimming and J lost 2 bases, with 16 bases between them. This chain's CDR3 is CASSQGDRGPYEQYF. CDR3 nucleotide sequence: TGTGCCAGCAGTCAAGGGGACCGCGGCCCCTACGAGCAGTACTTC.

As to this clonotype: Germline and junction disagree at one end, which may indicate a read error. The chain recombines TRBV7-8 with TRBJ2-3; 7 bases map to TRBD2. CDR3 length: 15 amino acids. Looked up from germline, CDR1 is SGHVS and CDR2 is FQNEAQ. The CDR3 loop is CAGSPWTRLLDTQYF. Written as DNA, the CDR3 is TGTGCCGGCAGCCCCTGGACTAGACTTTTGGATACGCAGTATTTT.

V gene TRBV25-1 combines with J gene TRBJ1-2; TRBD1 aligns across 7 bases. Germline CDR1 MGHDK, CDR2 SYGVNS. Unmatched junction bases numbered 5, after V lost 8 bases and J lost 2 bases. The CDR3 has 13 residues. The CDR3 nucleotides read TGTGCCAGCGATCCGGGACAGAACTATGGCTACACCTTC. Its protein is CASDPGQNYGYTF.

This chain links TRBV28 with TRBJ1-2; tentative D call: TRBD1 (6 bases). Germline CDR1 reads MDHEN; CDR2 reads SYDVKM. The CDR3 is 12 residues long. Trimming took off 4 bases at V and 7 bases at J, with 10 bases between the two ends. CDR3 amino acids: CASSSRGSGYTF. The CDR3 nucleotides are TGTGCCAGCAGTTCCAGGGGTAGTGGCTACACCTTC.

The table lists this clonotype with a few counts. CDR3 DNA sequence: TGTGCCAGCAGCTTCCTAGCGGGACAAGAGACCCAGTACTTC. This encodes CASSFLAGQETQYF. The chain links TRBV28 to TRBJ2-5; 9 bases agree with TRBD2. This CDR3 is 14 amino acids long. Germline CDR1 reads MDHEN; CDR2 reads SYDVKM. The V segment lost 6 bases and the J segment 2 bases; nucleotides outside the gene matches: 4. The variable domain in full, with the rest retrieved from reference TRBV28 and TRBJ2-5, is DVKVTQSSRYLVKRTGEKVFLECVQDMDHENMFWYRQDPGLGLRLIYFSYDVKMKEKGDIPEGYSVSREKKERFSLILESASTNQTSMYLCASSFLAGQETQYFGPGTRLLVL.

This chain connects TRBV7-2 to TRBJ2-5; D gene ambiguous. CDR3 length: 15 amino acids. The V end lost 1 base, the J end lost 2 bases, and 11 bases lay between the germline ends. Germline-derived CDR1 and CDR2 are SGHTA and FQGNSA. Written as DNA, the CDR3 is TGTGCCAGCAGCTTAGAGTCTGCGGCACAAGAGACCCAGTACTTC. Its protein product is CASSLESAAQETQYF.